Below are 17 T cell receptor beta chains sequenced from a single sample in a study of blood T cell repertoires in COVID-19. TCRdb's table, derived via immunoSEQ multiplex PCR, lists solely in-frame clones and lacks some. Of approximately 100,000 clones listed, roughly two thirds were seen once; the top ten hold roughly 0.86%. The sequenced material came from peripheral blood. The receptors stem from a human donor with acute or convalescent COVID-19. The donor label of this sample is uncertain.

This clone has just a few counts. V gene TRBV15 combines with J gene TRBJ1-1, with 7 bases aligning to TRBD1. This CDR3 contains 15 residues. Germline trimming cut 1 base from V and 7 bases from J; bases unmatched to any gene: 9. In germline, CDR1 is LNHNV, CDR2 YYDKDF (reference sequence). This CDR3 reads CATSRGTGGRDEAFF. CDR3 nucleotides: TGTGCCACCAGCAGAGGGACAGGCGGACGTGATGAAGCTTTCTTT.

This clone was seen just once. V usage is TRBV5-6 and J usage is TRBJ2-2, with 7 bases lining up with TRBD1. The CDR3 loop spans 16 amino acids. Germline V lookup: CDR1 SGHDT, CDR2 YYEEEE. With V trimmed by 3 bases and J by 7 bases, 12 bases remained unmatched. The CDR3 loop reads CASSSFTGVANGELFF. In nucleotides, the CDR3 is TGTGCCAGCAGCTCATTCACAGGGGTTGCGAACGGGGAGCTGTTTTTT. Filled out from reference TRBV5-6 and TRBJ2-2, the complete variable domain reads DAGVTQSPTHLIKTRGQQVTLRCSPKSGHDTVSWYQQALGQGPQFIFQYYEEEERQRGNFPDRFSGHQFPNYSSELNVNALLLGDSALYLCASSSFTGVANGELFFGEGSRLTVL.

The CDR3 DNA follows: TGTGCCAGCAGCCAAGGGTTCGACAGGTTTGAAAAACTGTTTTTT. Translating gives CASSQGFDRFEKLFF. The chain is built from TRBV3-1 (or the pseudogene TRBV3-2) and TRBJ1-4, with D possibly being TRBD1 (6 bases). Germline-derived CDR1 and CDR2 are LGHDT and YNNKEL (reference sequence). V was trimmed by 1 base and J by 7 bases, leaving 13 bases between them. The CDR3 sequence is 15 residues long.

For the CDR3, the DNA is TGTGCCAGCTCACCACTGATGAAAGGATCCCGGACACTTGAGAAGTACACCGGGGAGCTGTTTTTT. This translates into CASSPLMKGSRTLEKYTGELFF. The chain carries TRBV18 and TRBJ2-2; D is perhaps TRBD1 (5 bases). CDR3 length: 22 residues. Per the germline V gene, CDR1 is KGHSH and CDR2 is LQKENI. V was trimmed by 1 base and J by 3 bases, leaving 30 bases between them.

The V gene is TRBV7-9, the J gene TRBJ1-4; 8 bases match TRBD1. Germline CDR1 reads SEHNR; CDR2 reads FQNEAQ (reference sequence). The CDR3 totals 15 residues. V lost 2 bases, J lost 7 bases, and 6 bases stayed unmatched. The CDR3 loop is CASSLTGTGTEKLFF. In DNA, the CDR3 is TGTGCCAGCAGCTTAACCGGGACAGGAACTGAAAAACTGTTTTTT.

The gene calls are TRBV28 and TRBJ1-1; no firm D call. Germline V gene lookup returns CDR1 MDHEN and CDR2 SYDVKM. Trimming took off 3 bases at V and 2 bases at J, with 4 bases between the two ends. The CDR3 spans 12 residues. The CDR3: CASSFINTEAFF. The CDR3 nucleotides are TGTGCCAGCAGTTTTATCAACACTGAAGCTTTCTTT.

This clone was picked up a small number of times. This chain connects TRBV2 to TRBJ2-7, with a weak D call TRBD2 (6 bases). CDR3 length equals 15 residues. The germline V gene encodes CDR1 SNHLY and CDR2 FYNNEI. V was clipped by 6 bases and J by 5 bases, with 20 bases between them. The CDR3, as DNA: TGTGCCAGCAGGGGGCCGTTTGGGGGGAGCCACGAGCAGTACGTC. Its protein product is CASRGPFGGSHEQYV.

This chain uses TRBV19 with TRBJ2-6, with a possible D match to TRBD1 (5 bases). Trimming shortened V by 8 bases and J by 3 bases, and 14 bases separated the two germline ends. The CDR3 is 15 amino acids. CDR1 is LNHDA, CDR2 SQIVND, per germline (reference sequence). In nucleotides, the CDR3 is TGTGCCAGTGCCCAGGGTGGCCGTGGGGCCAACGTCCTGACTTTC. Translating it yields CASAQGGRGANVLTF.

V usage is TRBV29-1 and J usage is TRBJ1-2; 11 nucleotides agree with TRBD1. The CDR3 loop spans 14 amino acids. The germline CDR1 and CDR2 sequences are SQVTM and ANQGSEA. Unmatched junction bases numbered 5, after V lost 4 bases and J lost 4 bases. The CDR3: CSVVSDRGLYGYTF. In DNA, the CDR3 is TGCAGCGTTGTATCGGACAGGGGGCTCTATGGCTACACCTTC.

The chain couples TRBV7-6 to TRBJ2-3; TRBD2 agrees at 8 bases. The CDR3 totals 16 residues. V gave up 4 bases and J gave up 6 bases; unmatched junction bases: 12. The germline V gene has CDR1 SGHVS and CDR2 FNYEAQ. Here the CDR3 DNA reads TGTGCCAGCAGCTCCGCGGGGCGGGGGGCCCGGGATACGCAGTATTTT. Its translation is CASSSAGRGARDTQYF.

This clone was counted a few times. The chain links TRBV5-8 to TRBJ2-1, with TRBD1 matching over 7 bases. J gave up 4 bases and V 5 bases, and 12 bases lay outside the gene matches. Germline assignment: CDR1 SGHTS and CDR2 YDEGEE. The CDR3 runs to 16 residues. The DNA of the CDR3 is TGTGCCAGCAGTTTTGACAGGGCTATACATTACAATGAGCAGTTCTTC. Translated, it gives CASSFDRAIHYNEQFF. Based on the CDR3 plus reference TRBV5-8 and TRBJ2-1, the full variable domain is EAGVTQSPTHLIKTRGQQATLRCSPISGHTSVYWYQQALGLGLQFLLWYDEGEERNRGNFPPRFSGRQFPNYSSELNVNALELEDSALYLCASSFDRAIHYNEQFFGPGTRLTVL.

This clone was observed a few times. The chain uses TRBV5-5 and TRBJ2-3; D gene unclear. Germline lookup yields CDR1 SGHKS and CDR2 YYEKEE (reference sequence). The CDR3 runs 14 residues. V was cut by 2 bases and J by 1 base, with 8 bases left in between. CDR3 bases: TGTGCCAGCAGCTTTACAGCAGGCACAGATACGCAGTATTTT. Its protein product is CASSFTAGTDTQYF.

This clone was seen a single time. The chain joins TRBV5-8 to TRBJ2-4, with D possibly being TRBD1 (7 bases). V gave up 3 bases and J gave up 0 bases, with 16 bases separating them. Germline V gives CDR1 SGHTS, CDR2 YDEGEE. The CDR3 has 17 amino acids. Here the CDR3 reads CASSSVRQGLAKNIQYF. The CDR3, as DNA: TGTGCCAGCAGCTCAGTCCGACAGGGACTAGCCAAAAACATTCAGTACTTC.

V and J are TRBV3-1 (or the pseudogene TRBV3-2) and TRBJ1-5; weak D call: TRBD1 (5 bases). Between the trimmed V and J ends, which lost 3 bases and 7 bases, there was a span of 16 bases. Germline V gene sequence: CDR1 LGHDT, CDR2 YNNKEL (reference sequence). This CDR3 has 15 residues. CDR3 loop: CASSQTRQGPQPQHF. The CDR3 region has the DNA TGTGCCAGCAGCCAGACACGGCAGGGCCCACAGCCCCAGCATTTT.

V is TRBV28 and J is TRBJ1-5; possible D gene TRBD1, 5 bases. Germline CDR1 MDHEN, CDR2 SYDVKM. V was trimmed by 7 bases and J by 0 bases, leaving 13 bases between them. The CDR3 runs to 15 residues. This chain's CDR3 is CASKQPGNSNQPQHF. The CDR3 bases are TGTGCCAGCAAACAACCAGGGAATAGCAATCAGCCCCAGCATTTT.

This chain connects TRBV5-4 to TRBJ2-3; maybe TRBD2 (5 bases). Trimming cost V 4 bases and J 4 bases, with 16 bases left between them. The CDR3 covers 15 residues. Germline V gene sequence: CDR1 SGHNT, CDR2 YYREEE (reference sequence). The CDR3 DNA reads TGTGCCAGCAGCGGGGAGCCGGCCAAGGCAGATACGCAGTATTTT. The encoded protein is CASSGEPAKADTQYF.

CDR3 in amino acids: CASSPRTGEIGYTF. Here the CDR3 DNA reads TGCGCCAGCAGCCCCCGGACAGGGGAGATTGGCTACACCTTC. The gene calls are TRBV5-1 and TRBJ1-2; TRBD1 matches 9 bases. The germline V gene has CDR1 SGHRS and CDR2 YFSETQ. The CDR3 contains 14 residues. The trim removed 4 bases at V and 7 bases at J, leaving 8 bases unmatched.